This is a list of T cell receptor beta chains from one sample in a study of CD8+CD57+ T cells in acquired aplastic anemia. TCRdb re-called the reads through MiXCR, storing one row per CDR3 protein. The repertoire has about 210,000 distinct CDR3 sequences, roughly 33% of them found once; the top ten carry approximately 1.2%. Sequenced input: sorted CD4+, CD8+, or CD8+CD57+ T cells (not recorded which) from PBMCs. These receptors all stem from a human donor in good health, serving as a control. The CDR3 runs from the conserved cysteine through the conserved F or W. Each record gives: CDR3 protein, J gene, V gene.

cdr3_aa: CATSDPYGTGDNQSQHF; j_call: TRBJ1-5; v_call: TRBV24-1
cdr3_aa: CSVGRQGGYGYTF; j_call: TRBJ1-2; v_call: TRBV29-1
cdr3_aa: CASSTAGVGPKETQYF; j_call: TRBJ2-5; v_call: TRBV10-3
cdr3_aa: CASSPGWTNEKLFF; j_call: TRBJ1-4; v_call: TRBV12-3/TRBV12-4
cdr3_aa: CARSVRSVGPYGYTF; j_call: TRBJ1-2; v_call: TRBV30
cdr3_aa: CASRADMSEQYF; j_call: TRBJ2-7; v_call: TRBV2
cdr3_aa: CASSLVGVLHNEQFF; j_call: TRBJ2-1; v_call: TRBV13
cdr3_aa: CASNFLGRGISYEQYF; j_call: TRBJ2-7; v_call: TRBV6-6
cdr3_aa: CAWSVLLAGSEQYF; j_call: TRBJ2-7; v_call: TRBV30
cdr3_aa: CSVRTGASEQYF; j_call: TRBJ2-7; v_call: TRBV20-1
cdr3_aa: CASRGLLDYEQYF; j_call: TRBJ2-7; v_call: TRBV19
cdr3_aa: CSASAGISQSGYTF; j_call: TRBJ1-2; v_call: TRBV20-1
cdr3_aa: CASSLDGQGGAEAFF; j_call: TRBJ1-1; v_call: TRBV11-3
cdr3_aa: CATSPGQETYEQYF; j_call: TRBJ2-7; v_call: TRBV10-3
cdr3_aa: CASRKVGGLGANVLTF; j_call: TRBJ2-6; v_call: TRBV6-1
cdr3_aa: CASRQGDLEAFF; j_call: TRBJ1-1; v_call: TRBV27
cdr3_aa: CASNIAPSSYNEQFF; j_call: TRBJ2-1; v_call: TRBV6-1
cdr3_aa: CASSLEGLGARETQYF; j_call: TRBJ2-5; v_call: TRBV5-1
cdr3_aa: CASSEAPLVQLAGGQETQYF; j_call: TRBJ2-5; v_call: TRBV2
cdr3_aa: CSSARAGTEAFF; j_call: TRBJ1-1; v_call: TRBV29-1
cdr3_aa: CATSSPPSGKTDTQYF; j_call: TRBJ2-3; v_call: TRBV15
cdr3_aa: CSANERTGSGNEQFF; j_call: TRBJ2-1; v_call: TRBV20-1
cdr3_aa: CASTEAEASTGELFF; j_call: TRBJ2-2; v_call: TRBV5-1
cdr3_aa: CASSYLSTDTQYF; j_call: TRBJ2-3; v_call: TRBV19
cdr3_aa: CASSPDRVGEKLFF; j_call: TRBJ1-4; v_call: TRBV5-1
cdr3_aa: CASSFRQGEGSYEQYF; j_call: TRBJ2-7; v_call: TRBV6-5
cdr3_aa: CASGLTFGQGGFGNSPLHF; j_call: TRBJ1-6; v_call: TRBV12-5
cdr3_aa: CASSDGRPPYEQYF; j_call: TRBJ2-7; v_call: TRBV6-1